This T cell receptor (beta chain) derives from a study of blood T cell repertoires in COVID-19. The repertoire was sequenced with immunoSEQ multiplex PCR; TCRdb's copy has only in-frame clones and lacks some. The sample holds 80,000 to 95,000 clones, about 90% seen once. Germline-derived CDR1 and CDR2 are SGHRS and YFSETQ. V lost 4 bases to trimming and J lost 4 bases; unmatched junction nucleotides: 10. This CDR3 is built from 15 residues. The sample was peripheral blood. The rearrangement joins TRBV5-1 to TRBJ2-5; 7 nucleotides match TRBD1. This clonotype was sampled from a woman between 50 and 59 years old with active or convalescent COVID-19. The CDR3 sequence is CASSALQGTRETQYF. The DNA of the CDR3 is TGCGCCAGCAGCGCATTACAGGGGACGCGAGAGACCCAGTACTTC. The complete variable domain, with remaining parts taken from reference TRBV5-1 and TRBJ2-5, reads KAGVTQTPRYLIKTRGQQVTLSCSPISGHRSVSWYQQTPGQGLQFLFEYFSETQRNKGNFPGRFSGRQFSNSRSEMNVSTLELGDSALYLCASSALQGTRETQYFGPGTRLLVL.